Given below is one T cell receptor (beta chain) in context. Investigators prepared the TCR beta libraries by applying iRepertoire HTBI primers and Arm-PCR of CDR3 regions. TCRdb independently ran MiXCR on the multiplex PCR reads; one entry per CDR3 protein. The sample lists 500,000 to 700,000 distinct CDR3 sequences, 25% to 35% occurring once. This sample is part of a study of regulatory T cells in long-lasting Graves disease. Regarding time point: persistent/refractory GD, antithyroid drugs over 5 years with positive TRAb. There was RNA extracted from PBMCs, and the TCR library was made from it. CDR3 length: 16 residues. The V end was cut by 1 base, the J end by 3 bases, with 14 bases between. Germline values: CDR1 SEHNR, CDR2 FQNEAQ (reference sequence).

The sequences come from peripheral blood mononuclear cells (PBMCs), collected when the disease was refractory, from a patient treated with antithyroid drugs. The rearrangement uses TRBV7-9 and TRBJ2-3; TRBD2 is a possible D gene (5 bases). The receptor comes from a female donor with Graves disease. The CDR3 bases are TGTGCCAGCAGCTTAGGAGTGGGAGAGGAAACAGATACGCAGTATTTT. Its protein is CASSLGVGEETDTQYF.